These 28 T cell receptor beta chains were all obtained from the same sample, sequenced in a study of beta chain features in type 1 diabetes. Study results and limitations: In all four CD4+ subsets, TCRB CDR3 length was significantly, moderately reduced in type 1 diabetes.

The isolated RNA, all of it, was reverse transcribed, so expressed TCRB transcripts were what got sequenced. Measured with immunoSEQ multiplex PCR; TCRdb has only the in-frame clones, and not every one. This sample carries under 850,000 clones, roughly 13% of them seen once, and the ten largest clones take approximately 0.022%. Their target antigens are unknown. The sequenced material came from naive CD4+ T cells from blood. All receptors come from a man aged 18 to 30 with type 1 diabetes.

The chain links TRBV4-1 to TRBJ1-1; perhaps TRBD1 as D (6 bases). V was cut by 4 bases and J by 0 bases, with 12 bases left in between. The CDR3 length is 15 residues. Germline CDR1 is MGHRA and CDR2 is YSYEKL. The CDR3 is CASSRSAGVNTEAFF. The CDR3 nucleotides read TGCGCCAGCAGCCGCTCAGCAGGGGTGAACACTGAAGCTTTCTTT.

This clone was detected a few times. The chain has TRBV6-6 and TRBJ2-2; no firm D call. Per the germline V gene, CDR1 is MNHNY and CDR2 is SVGAGI (reference sequence). V shed 6 bases and J shed 0 bases, with 2 bases lying between them. There are 12 residues in the CDR3. The DNA of the CDR3 is TGTGCCAGCAGCTCGAACACCGGGGAGCTGTTTTTT. Amino acids: CASSSNTGELFF.

The V gene is TRBV2, the J gene TRBJ2-3; TRBD2 agrees at 7 bases. V trimming: 5 bases; J trimming: 5 bases; junction bases outside the gene matches: 10. In germline, CDR1 is SNHLY, CDR2 FYNNEI. The CDR3 extends over 15 amino acids. CDR3 sequence: CASSPARGVIDTQYF. DNA of the CDR3: TGTGCCAGCAGTCCCGCTCGGGGGGTTATAGATACGCAGTATTTT.

This clone appeared a few times. The chain has TRBV2 and TRBJ2-3; D is undetermined. The germline gives CDR1 SNHLY, CDR2 FYNNEI. The V and J ends lost 10 bases and 2 bases respectively, with 19 bases between them. The CDR3 sequence is 15 residues long. The CDR3 spells CATSNGFGHTDTQYF. In DNA form, the CDR3 reads TGTGCCACAAGCAATGGGTTTGGTCACACAGATACGCAGTATTTT.

V usage is TRBV6-1 and J usage is TRBJ1-1; D gene ambiguous. This CDR3 is 13 amino acids long. Germline CDR1 and CDR2: MNHNS and SASEGT. V shed 4 bases and J shed 7 bases, with 13 bases lying between them. CDR3 sequence (DNA): TGTGCCAGCAGTGGGACGGGGTTTGATGAAGCTTTCTTT. Translation gives CASSGTGFDEAFF.

The chain combines TRBV2 with TRBJ1-2, with 9 bases fitting TRBD1. From germline, CDR1 is SNHLY and CDR2 FYNNEI. The CDR3 consists of 13 residues. With 7 bases clipped from V and 4 bases from J, the junction kept 4 bases outside the gene matches. CDR3 in amino acids: CASTGTGTYGYTF. The CDR3 coding sequence is TGTGCCAGCACCGGGACAGGGACCTATGGCTACACCTTC.

In its sample, this clone was seen a few times. The V and J genes are TRBV6-4 and TRBJ2-1; possibly TRBD2 for D (5 bases). Germline values: CDR1 MRHNA, CDR2 SNTAGT. Deletions cut 0 bases from V and 12 bases from J, with 15 bases between. The CDR3 sequence is 14 residues long. This chain's CDR3 is CASSDSTRARGQFF. The CDR3, as DNA: TGTGCCAGCAGTGACTCGACCCGGGCCCGGGGGCAGTTCTTC.

The chain couples TRBV7-9 to TRBJ2-5; D may match TRBD1 or TRBD2 (5 bases each). V was pared by 4 bases and J by 5 bases, with 11 bases between. The CDR3 runs 13 residues. Germline V gene data show CDR1 as SEHNR and CDR2 as FQNEAQ (reference sequence). The CDR3 spells CASSSRGEETQYF. The CDR3 bases are TGTGCCAGCAGCTCGAGAGGGGAGGAGACCCAGTACTTC.

This clone turned up a few times. The rearrangement joins TRBV14 to TRBJ1-1; D is ambiguous. CDR3 length: 13 amino acids. Germline-derived CDR1 and CDR2 are SGHDN and FVKESK. Trimming took 3 bases from V and 1 from J, leaving 6 bases between them. CDR3 region: CASSHRQNTEAFF. The CDR3 DNA reads TGTGCCAGCAGCCACCGACAGAACACTGAAGCTTTCTTT.

This chain links TRBV10-2 with TRBJ1-1; D is uncertain. From germline, CDR1 is WSHSY and CDR2 SAAADI. Trimming pared 5 bases from V and 11 bases from J, leaving 12 bases between. The CDR3 contains 11 residues. CDR3 nucleotide sequence: TGCGCCAGCAGTTTAGCTGGCGGGGCTTTCTTT. The encoded protein is CASSLAGGAFF.

In regard to this clone: Other nucleotide sequences from this sample produce the same CDR3. The chain recombines TRBV5-1 with TRBJ2-5; no clear D. The V gene's germline CDR1 is SGHRS and CDR2 YFSETQ. Between the trimmed V and J ends, which lost 2 bases and 1 base, there was a span of 6 bases. The CDR3 covers 13 residues. The CDR3 nucleotides are TGCGCCAGCAGCTTTGGCCTCCAAGAGACCCAGTACTTC. This sequence encodes CASSFGLQETQYF.

This clone showed up just a few times. J is TRBJ1-1 and V is TRBV20-1; D is undetermined. The germline V and J ends were trimmed by 6 bases and 7 bases, with 12 bases remaining between them. CDR3 length equals 11 residues. Germline values: CDR1 DFQATT, CDR2 SNEGSKA (reference sequence). The CDR3 loop is CSAGSAGEAFF. CDR3 sequence (DNA): TGCAGTGCGGGTTCCGCCGGTGAAGCTTTCTTT.

This clone occurred a few times. The chain employs TRBV7-9 and TRBJ1-4, with 8 bases that match TRBD1. The junction had 6 bases not matched to a gene; V was cut back by 5 bases and J by 7 bases. In germline, CDR1 is SEHNR, CDR2 FQNEAQ (reference sequence). The length of the CDR3 is 14 residues. The CDR3 bases are TGTGCCAGCAGCCCGGGACAGGAGCCTGAAAAACTGTTTTTT. Translating it yields CASSPGQEPEKLFF.

This clone turned up a few times. The gene calls are TRBV5-1 and TRBJ1-1; D ambiguous. Germline lookup yields CDR1 SGHRS and CDR2 YFSETQ. This CDR3 comprises 15 residues. The V and J ends lost 0 bases and 0 bases respectively, with 9 bases between them. CDR3 loop: CASSLGEEMNTEAFF. The DNA for the CDR3 is TGCGCCAGCAGCTTGGGGGAAGAAATGAACACTGAAGCTTTCTTT.

V is TRBV9 and J is TRBJ2-1; 13 bases agree with TRBD2. Trimming cost V 4 bases and J 10 bases; bases outside gene matches: 8. Germline CDR1 reads SGDLS; CDR2 reads YYNGEE. The CDR3 runs 15 residues. CDR3 bases: TGTGCCAGCAGCTCACGACTAGCGGGGGGAACAGAGCAGTTCTTC. Residues: CASSSRLAGGTEQFF.

In this sample, this clone turned up a few times. The chain links TRBV7-9 to TRBJ2-3, with D uncertain. CDR3 length: 12 amino acids. Germline lookup yields CDR1 SEHNR and CDR2 FQNEAQ (reference sequence). Trimming took 4 bases from V and 4 from J, leaving 6 bases between them. CDR3 in amino acids: CASSSRADTQYF. CDR3 DNA: TGTGCCAGCAGCTCTAGGGCAGATACGCAGTATTTT.

This clone was counted between two and nine times. This chain uses TRBV29-1 with TRBJ2-5; no definite D call. Germline values: CDR1 SQVTM, CDR2 ANQGSEA. V dropped 6 bases and J dropped 4 bases, with 18 bases sitting between them. This CDR3 is 14 amino acids long. Here the CDR3 reads CSVGSFFGGETQYF. As DNA, the CDR3 is TGCAGCGTCGGATCCTTCTTTGGCGGAGAGACCCAGTACTTC.

This clone was observed a few times. The chain recombines TRBV11-2 with TRBJ2-2, with D uncertain. Germline lookup yields CDR1 SGHAT and CDR2 FQNNGV. V lost 1 base and J lost 6, with 12 bases in between. There are 15 residues in the CDR3. The CDR3 DNA sequence: TGTGCCAGCAGCTTAGGTTCAGTCGTCGCCGGGGAGCTGTTTTTT. Amino acid sequence: CASSLGSVVAGELFF.

The rearrangement joins TRBV27 to TRBJ1-1; TRBD1 might be the D (5 bases). The ends were cut back, 6 bases at V and 5 bases at J, with 13 bases in the middle. This CDR3 comprises 13 residues. Germline assignment: CDR1 MNHEY and CDR2 SMNVEV (reference sequence). As DNA, the CDR3 is TGTGCCAGCAGGGACACGAGTAGGACTGAAGCTTTCTTT. Protein sequence: CASRDTSRTEAFF.

This clone was found a few times. The V call is TRBV5-1, the J call TRBJ1-5, with D possibly matching TRBD1 (6 bases). V lost 3 bases and J 2 bases, leaving 12 bases between the germline ends. Germline CDR1 and CDR2: SGHRS and YFSETQ. This CDR3 comprises 15 residues. DNA of the CDR3: TGCGCCAGCAGCTCCACAGGGAATGGCAATCAGCCCCAGCATTTT. The encoded protein is CASSSTGNGNQPQHF.

This chain uses TRBV2 with TRBJ1-5; 8 bases are a match to TRBD1. V dropped 6 bases and J dropped 0; count of bases not matched to a gene: 4. The CDR3 totals 15 residues. Germline assignment: CDR1 SNHLY and CDR2 FYNNEI. The chain's CDR3 is CASRDRVGSNQPQHF. CDR3 in DNA: TGTGCCAGCAGGGACAGGGTTGGTAGCAATCAGCCCCAGCATTTT.

This clone was seen a handful of times. This chain links TRBV28 with TRBJ2-7; TRBD2 matches 11 bases. The germline CDR1 and CDR2 sequences are MDHEN and SYDVKM. The V segment lost 3 bases and the J segment 5 bases; nucleotides outside the gene matches: 3. CDR3 length: 14 residues. The CDR3 DNA is TGTGCCAGCAGTTTTTTAGCGGGGGGGCACGAGCAGTACTTC. It encodes CASSFLAGGHEQYF.

V gene TRBV5-4 combines with J gene TRBJ2-1; D tentatively reads TRBD1 or TRBD2 (6 bases each). The V end was cut by 3 bases, the J end by 6 bases, with 19 bases between. Germline V gene sequence: CDR1 SGHNT, CDR2 YYREEE (reference sequence). The CDR3 consists of 16 residues. This chain's CDR3 is CASSSGAGTLFNEQFF. The CDR3 nucleotides are TGTGCCAGCAGCTCAGGGGCCGGGACTTTGTTCAATGAGCAGTTCTTC.

This chain links TRBV6-6 with TRBJ1-1; D is uncertain. The germline gives CDR1 MNHNY, CDR2 SVGAGI (reference sequence). CDR3 length: 12 amino acids. V was shortened by 4 bases and J by 7 bases, with 10 bases between the two germline ends. CDR3 protein: CASSSGVGEAFF. CDR3 DNA: TGTGCCAGCAGTTCGGGCGTGGGTGAAGCTTTCTTT.

There are a few counts of this clone. The V and J genes are TRBV7-2 and TRBJ2-3; weak D call: TRBD1 (5 bases). The V gene lost 1 base and the J gene lost 1 base, with 9 bases spanning the gap. Germline loops: CDR1 SGHTA, CDR2 FQGNSA. There are 15 residues in the CDR3. CDR3 sequence reads: CASSLVGRGTDTQYF. The CDR3, as DNA: TGTGCCAGCAGCTTAGTCGGCAGGGGCACAGATACGCAGTATTTT.

This clone was counted only a few times. This sequence joins TRBV9 and TRBJ1-2; a weak D match, TRBD1 (5 bases). The CDR3 is 16 residues long. V gave up 0 bases and J gave up 7 bases, with 19 bases separating them. Per germline, CDR1 SGDLS and CDR2 YYNGEE. The CDR3 region has the DNA TGTGCCAGCAGCGTAGAGGAGGAGGGACTCCTCGGTGGCTACACCTTC. This gives the protein CASSVEEEGLLGGYTF.

About this clone itself: A junction boundary mismatches the germline segment, possibly from a read error. The gene calls are TRBV29-1 and TRBJ1-2; D is perhaps TRBD1 (5 bases). Germline V gene data show CDR1 as SQVTM and CDR2 as ANQGSEA. CDR3 length: 14 amino acids. As DNA, the CDR3 is TGCAGCGTGGAAGGGATGCAGGGAAACTATGGCTACACCTTC. It codes for CSVEGMQGNYGYTF.

The chain has TRBV5-7 and TRBJ1-2, with D possibly matching TRBD1 (6 bases). TRBV5-7 has ORF status, its function being uncertain. Trimming took off 0 bases at V and 6 bases at J, with 9 bases between the two ends. There are 13 residues in the CDR3. CDR3 residues: CASSLDREDGYTF. CDR3 DNA sequence: TGTGCCAGCAGCTTGGACAGGGAGGATGGCTACACCTTC.